The entry below describes one TCR beta chain. In the original workflow: Reference gene primer amplification yielded estimated nucleated cell counts. Sequencing was performed with immunoSEQ multiplex PCR; in TCRdb, only in-frame clones are kept and a portion is missing. From that table come the V and J calls and clone size; the DNA was used to work out D and trimming. This table has around 180,000 clones, over 75% appearing once. This sample was taken from a study of blood T cell repertoires in COVID-19. Study summary: Collection of acute and convalescent COVID-19 samples took place in the United States, Italy and Spain. The cDNA or gDNA used as material had been derived from T cells, B-cell-depleted T cells, or PBMCs.

Deletions cut 5 bases from V and 7 bases from J, with 9 bases between. Germline values: CDR1 MNHEY, CDR2 SVGAGI. This CDR3 spans 12 amino acids. This chain uses TRBV6-5 with TRBJ1-3; D is uncertain. The source material was peripheral blood. This receptor was taken from a man aged 40-49 years with active or convalescent COVID-19. CDR3 in DNA: TGTGCCAGCAGTCCTAACCTCAACACCATATATTTT. It translates to CASSPNLNTIYF.